This is a list of T cell receptor beta chains from one sample in a study of cytotoxic CD8 clonotypes in ibrutinib-treated CLL. Clones were sequenced by immunoSEQ multiplex PCR, and TCRdb holds only the in-frame ones, with some missing. The sample consists of about 160,000 clones, roughly 88% of them appearing once. The sequences come from PBMCs, collected at disease progression, from a patient treated with ibrutinib. The receptors shown here come from a human donor with chronic lymphocytic leukemia. Both conserved end residues are part of each CDR3. D genes are given only for firm matches. Expanded clones are given a class, and other clones once, few, many or no size at all.

>TRBV18|NA|TRBD2|TRBJ2-3
CASSGVLAGNADTQYF
TGTGCCAGCTCAGGGGTACTAGCGGGAAATGCAGATACGCAGTATTTT
>TRBV27|NA|TRBD2|TRBJ2-1
CASSLYGRGGPPFF
TGTGCCAGCAGTTTATATGGGCGCGGGGGACCCCCGTTCTTC
>TRBV27|NA|NA|TRBJ2-2
CASTRGLSPYTGELFF
TGTGCCAGCACCCGGGGACTCAGTCCATACACCGGGGAGCTGTTTTTT
>TRBV19|NA|TRBD1|TRBJ2-1
CASGKRGRVDEQFF
TGTGCCAGTGGGAAAAGGGGGCGTGTTGATGAGCAGTTCTTC
>TRBV19|NA|NA|TRBJ1-1
CASSPRSGAGTTEAFF
TGTGCCAGTAGTCCGAGGTCGGGGGCAGGGACCACTGAAGCTTTCTTT
>TRBV5-1|NA|TRBD2|TRBJ2-5
CASSLALAGGQETQYF
TGCGCCAGCAGCTTGGCCTTAGCGGGGGGCCAAGAGACCCAGTACTTC
>TRBV25-1|NA|TRBD1|TRBJ2-3
CASSNLPGTVSTDTQYF
TGTGCCAGCAGTAATCTCCCCGGGACAGTTAGCACAGATACGCAGTATTTT
>TRBV11-1|NA|NA|TRBJ1-2
CASSLDEGYGYTF
TGTGCCAGCAGCTTAGATGAGGGCTATGGCTACACCTTC
>TRBV4-1|NA|NA|TRBJ2-4
CASSQARAATTAKNIQYF
TGCGCCAGCAGCCAAGCCCGGGCAGCGACGACGGCCAAAAACATTCAGTACTTC
>TRBV7-9|NA|NA|TRBJ2-7
CASSFTGWSYEQYF
TGTGCCAGCAGCTTCACGGGGTGGTCCTACGAGCAGTACTTC
>TRBV6-1|NA|NA|TRBJ1-3
CASSNRDSRGNTIYF
TGTGCCAGCAGTAACAGGGACTCACGTGGAAACACCATATATTTT
>TRBV20-1|NA|NA|TRBJ1-3
CSLGRGNTIYF
TGCAGCCTAGGACGGGGAAACACCATATATTTT
>TRBV19|NA|NA|TRBJ2-7
CASKVGPTGEQYF
TGTGCCAGTAAAGTCGGACCAACCGGAGAGCAGTACTTC
>TRBV30|once|TRBD2|TRBJ2-3
CAWNVASGRATDTQYF
TGTGCCTGGAATGTGGCTAGCGGGAGGGCCACAGATACGCAGTATTTT
>TRBV5-1|once|TRBD2|TRBJ2-1
CASSLSLADYNEQFF
TGCGCCAGCAGCTTGTCACTAGCGGATTACAATGAGCAGTTCTTC
>TRBV5-6|NA|NA|TRBJ1-2
CASSFAFWSNYGYTF
TGTGCCAGCAGCTTTGCGTTTTGGTCTAACTATGGCTACACCTTC
>TRBV19|NA|NA|TRBJ1-5
CASSNEIKGYSNQPQHF
TGTGCCAGTAGTAACGAAATTAAAGGCTATAGCAATCAGCCCCAGCATTTT
>TRBV11-3|NA|NA|TRBJ2-5
CASSFLASQETQYF
TGTGCCAGCAGCTTTCTGGCCTCCCAAGAGACCCAGTACTTC
>TRBV27|NA|NA|TRBJ1-1
CASNTGFRDTEAFF
TGTGCCAGCAACACGGGGTTCCGGGACACTGAAGCTTTCTTT
>TRBV9|NA|NA|TRBJ2-7
CASSVGTNYEQYF
TGTGCCAGCAGCGTAGGGACCAATTACGAGCAGTACTTC
>TRBV29-1|NA|TRBD1|TRBJ1-1
CSVRQGRSGSAFF
TGCAGCGTCAGACAGGGGCGGTCGGGTTCGGCTTTCTTT
>TRBV2|many|NA|TRBJ1-1
CASSEPFRVEAFF
TGTGCCAGCAGTGAACCTTTCAGGGTTGAGGCTTTCTTT
>TRBV5-1|once|TRBD1|TRBJ2-7
CASSYGTGGTYEQYF
TGCGCCAGCAGCTACGGGACAGGGGGGACCTACGAGCAGTACTTC
>TRBV28|NA|NA|TRBJ1-2
CASSLAGREDGYTF
TGTGCCAGCAGTTTAGCCGGCAGAGAGGATGGCTACACCTTC
>TRBV5-8|NA|NA|TRBJ1-5
CASSLGGQDHQPQHF
TGTGCCAGCAGCTTGGGGGGCCAGGACCATCAGCCCCAGCATTTT
>TRBV5-1|once|NA|TRBJ2-2
CASSSVPGYGNTGELFF
TGCGCCAGCAGCTCCGTCCCGGGGTACGGGAACACCGGGGAGCTGTTTTTT
>TRBV4-1|NA|TRBD1|TRBJ2-7
CASSQRGQGNSYEQYF
TGCGCCAGCAGCCAACGGGGACAGGGGAACTCCTACGAGCAGTACTTC
>TRBV11-3|NA|NA|TRBJ2-7
CASSLAHHSISEQYF
TGTGCCAGCAGCCTGGCCCATCACTCGATATCCGAGCAGTACTTC
>TRBV28|NA|NA|TRBJ2-4
CASRAQGIAKNIQYF
TGTGCCAGCAGAGCTCAGGGGATTGCCAAAAACATTCAGTACTTC
>TRBV10-2|NA|TRBD2|TRBJ2-3
CASSGTGGLDTQYF
TGCGCCAGCAGCGGAACGGGAGGGCTAGATACGCAGTATTTT
>TRBV10-3|NA|NA|TRBJ1-1
CAISVIRVSMGMNTEAFF
TGTGCCATCAGTGTGATCAGGGTCTCAATGGGGATGAACACTGAAGCTTTCTTT
>TRBV19|NA|TRBD2|TRBJ2-7
CASSYTPSGRLREQYF
TGTGCCAGTAGTTACACGCCTAGCGGGAGGCTGCGGGAGCAGTACTTC
>TRBV27|NA|NA|TRBJ2-7
CASSFRQKAYEQYF
TGTGCCAGCAGTTTTCGGCAGAAAGCCTACGAGCAGTACTTC
>TRBV27|NA|NA|TRBJ2-7
CASSMGRTYEQYF
TGTGCCAGCAGTATGGGACGGACCTACGAGCAGTACTTC
>TRBV5-4|NA|NA|TRBJ2-1
CASSRDSRNNEQFF
TGTGCCAGCAGCAGGGACTCAAGGAACAATGAGCAGTTCTTC
>TRBV6-1|NA|TRBD2|TRBJ2-2
CASSAKPGLAGVLAGELFF
TGTGCCAGCAGTGCAAAACCGGGACTAGCGGGAGTGCTTGCCGGGGAGCTGTTTTTT
>TRBV5-1|once|NA|TRBJ2-2
CASSSRGDNTGELFF
TGCGCCAGCAGTTCACGAGGGGACAACACCGGGGAGCTGTTTTTT
>TRBV4-1|once|NA|TRBJ1-5
CASSQGPLAGNQPQHF
TGCGCCAGCAGCCAAGGCCCCCTAGCGGGGAATCAGCCCCAGCATTTT
>TRBV18|NA|TRBD1|TRBJ1-3
CASSKNWAREGASGNTIYF
TGTGCCAGCTCCAAAAACTGGGCACGAGAGGGGGCCTCTGGAAACACCATATATTTT
>TRBV9|NA|TRBD1|TRBJ1-4
CASSVATGGGSNEKLFF
TGTGCCAGCAGCGTAGCTACAGGGGGCGGGAGTAATGAAAAACTGTTTTTT
>TRBV11-3|NA|TRBD2|TRBJ2-1
CASSAGTSGRGYEQFF
TGTGCCAGCAGCGCCGGGACTAGCGGGAGGGGTTATGAGCAGTTCTTC
>TRBV4-2|NA|NA|TRBJ1-5
CASSQDRGPDGNQPQHF
TGTGCCAGCAGCCAAGATAGGGGACCCGACGGCAATCAGCCCCAGCATTTT
>TRBV10-2|NA|TRBD2|TRBJ2-2
CASNGLAPANTGELFF
TGCGCCAGCAACGGACTAGCACCCGCGAACACCGGGGAGCTGTTTTTT
>TRBV6-5|NA|NA|TRBJ2-5
CASSSVSGETQYF
TGTGCCAGCAGCAGCGTGAGCGGGGAGACCCAGTACTTC
>TRBV2|NA|TRBD2|TRBJ2-7
CASSDPLTSEIYEQYF
TGTGCCAGCAGTGATCCCCTGACTAGCGAGATCTACGAGCAGTACTTC
>TRBV18|NA|TRBD1|TRBJ1-2
CASSEDRGRLLNGYTF
TGTGCCAGCTCCGAGGACAGGGGGCGATTATTAAATGGCTACACCTTC
>TRBV30|NA|NA|TRBJ1-2
CAWRVPDFNYGYTF
TGTGCCTGGAGGGTTCCGGATTTTAACTATGGCTACACCTTC
>TRBV18|NA|TRBD2|TRBJ2-3
CASSPGLAGGADTQYF
TGTGCCAGCTCACCAGGGCTAGCGGGAGGGGCAGATACGCAGTATTTT
>TRBV6-5|NA|TRBD2|TRBJ2-3
CASSYSLAGIPDTQYF
TGTGCCAGCAGTTACTCGTTAGCGGGAATCCCAGATACGCAGTATTTT
>TRBV4-2|NA|NA|TRBJ1-1
CASSQDEGSSSMNTEAFF
TGTGCCAGCAGCCAAGATGAAGGGTCCTCCAGCATGAACACTGAAGCTTTCTTT
>TRBV5-1|NA|NA|TRBJ1-5
CASSLEINQPQHF
TGCGCCAGCAGCTTGGAAATAAATCAGCCCCAGCATTTT
>TRBV27|once|NA|TRBJ2-5
CASSRPGPQETQYF
TGTGCCAGCAGTCGTCCGGGACCCCAAGAGACCCAGTACTTC
>TRBV27|NA|NA|TRBJ1-5
CASSLGSPNQPQHF
TGTGCCAGCAGTTTGGGGAGCCCCAATCAGCCCCAGCATTTT